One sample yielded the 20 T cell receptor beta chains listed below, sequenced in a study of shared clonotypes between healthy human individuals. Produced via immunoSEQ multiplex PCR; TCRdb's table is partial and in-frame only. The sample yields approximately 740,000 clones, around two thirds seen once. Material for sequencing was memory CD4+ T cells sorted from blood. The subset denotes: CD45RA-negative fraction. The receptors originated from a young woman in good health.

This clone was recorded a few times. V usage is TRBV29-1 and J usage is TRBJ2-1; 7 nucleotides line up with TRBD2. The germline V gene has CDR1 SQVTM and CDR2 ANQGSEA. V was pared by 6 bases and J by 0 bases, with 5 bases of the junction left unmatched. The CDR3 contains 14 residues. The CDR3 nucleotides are TGCAGCGTACTAGCGACCAGCTCCTACAATGAGCAGTTCTTC. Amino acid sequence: CSVLATSSYNEQFF.

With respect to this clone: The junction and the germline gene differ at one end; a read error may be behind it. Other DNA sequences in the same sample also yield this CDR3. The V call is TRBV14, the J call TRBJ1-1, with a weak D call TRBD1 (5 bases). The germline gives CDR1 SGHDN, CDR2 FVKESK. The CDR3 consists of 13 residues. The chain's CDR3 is CASSWGRNTEAFF. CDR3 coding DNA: TGCGCCAGCAGCTGGGGCCGGAACACTGAAGCTTTCTTT.

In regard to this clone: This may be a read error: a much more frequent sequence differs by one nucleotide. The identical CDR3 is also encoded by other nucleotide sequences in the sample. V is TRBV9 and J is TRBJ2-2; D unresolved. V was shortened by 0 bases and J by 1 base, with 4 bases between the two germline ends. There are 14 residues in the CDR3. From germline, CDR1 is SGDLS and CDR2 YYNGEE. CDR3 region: CASSVAGNTGELFF. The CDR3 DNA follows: TGTGCCAGCAGCGTAGCTGGGAACACCGGGGAGCTGTTTTTT.

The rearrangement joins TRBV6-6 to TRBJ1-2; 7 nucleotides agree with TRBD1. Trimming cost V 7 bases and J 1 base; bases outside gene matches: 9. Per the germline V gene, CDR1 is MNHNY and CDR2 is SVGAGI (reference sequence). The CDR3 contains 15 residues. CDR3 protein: CASTLTGALNYGYTF. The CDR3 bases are TGTGCCAGCACCCTAACAGGGGCGCTTAACTATGGCTACACCTTC.

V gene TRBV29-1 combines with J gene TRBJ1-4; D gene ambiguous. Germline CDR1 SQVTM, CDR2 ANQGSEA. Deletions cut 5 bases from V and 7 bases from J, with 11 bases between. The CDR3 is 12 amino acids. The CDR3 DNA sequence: TGCAGCGTTTTGAGCGAGGGTGAAAAACTGTTTTTT. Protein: CSVLSEGEKLFF. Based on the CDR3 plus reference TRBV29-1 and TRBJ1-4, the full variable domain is SAVISQKPSRDICQRGTSLTIQCQVDSQVTMMFWYRQQPGQSLTLIATANQGSEATYESGFVIDKFPISRPNLTFSTLTVSNMSPEDSSIYLCSVLSEGEKLFFGSGTQLSVL.

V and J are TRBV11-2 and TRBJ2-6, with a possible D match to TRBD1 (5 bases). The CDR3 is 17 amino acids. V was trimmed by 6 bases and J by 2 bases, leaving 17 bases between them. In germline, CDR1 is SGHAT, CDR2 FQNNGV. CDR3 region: CASRKSRALAGANVLTF. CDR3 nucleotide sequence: TGTGCCAGCAGGAAGAGCAGGGCCTTGGCTGGGGCCAACGTCCTGACTTTC.

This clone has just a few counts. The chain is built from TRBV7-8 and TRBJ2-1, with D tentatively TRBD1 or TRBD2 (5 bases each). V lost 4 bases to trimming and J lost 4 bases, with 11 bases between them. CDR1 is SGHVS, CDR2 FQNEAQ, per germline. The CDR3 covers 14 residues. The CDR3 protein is CASSSWDRYNEQFF. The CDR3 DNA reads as TGTGCCAGCAGCTCCTGGGACCGTTACAATGAGCAGTTCTTC.

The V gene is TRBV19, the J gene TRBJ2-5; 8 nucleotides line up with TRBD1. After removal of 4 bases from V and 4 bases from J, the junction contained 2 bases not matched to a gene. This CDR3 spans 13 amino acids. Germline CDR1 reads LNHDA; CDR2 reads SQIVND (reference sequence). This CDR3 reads CASSTGGAETQYF. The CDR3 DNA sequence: TGTGCCAGTAGTACAGGGGGCGCAGAGACCCAGTACTTC.

The CDR3 loop reads CASSPRLAFQETQYF. CDR3 sequence (DNA): TGTGCCAGCAGTCCCCGACTAGCGTTTCAAGAGACCCAGTACTTC. The chain links TRBV7-9 to TRBJ2-5, with TRBD2 matching over 8 bases. CDR1 is SEHNR, CDR2 FQNEAQ, per germline (reference sequence). The CDR3 extends over 15 amino acids. The ends lost 6 bases at V and 2 bases at J; junction bases unmatched: 8.

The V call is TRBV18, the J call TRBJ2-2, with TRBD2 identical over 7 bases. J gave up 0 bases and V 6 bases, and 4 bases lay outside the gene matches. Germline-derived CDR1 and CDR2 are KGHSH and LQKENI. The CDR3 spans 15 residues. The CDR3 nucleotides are TGTGCCAGCTCTCAGCGGGAAACGAACACCGGGGAGCTGTTTTTT. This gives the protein CASSQRETNTGELFF.

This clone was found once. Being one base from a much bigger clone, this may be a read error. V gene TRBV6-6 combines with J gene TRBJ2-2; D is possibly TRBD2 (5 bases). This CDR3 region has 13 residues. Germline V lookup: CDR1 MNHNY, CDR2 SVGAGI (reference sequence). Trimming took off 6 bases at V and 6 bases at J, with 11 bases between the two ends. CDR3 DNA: TGTGCCAGCAGCCCTAATAGCGCCGGGGAGCTGTTTTTT. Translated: CASSPNSAGELFF.

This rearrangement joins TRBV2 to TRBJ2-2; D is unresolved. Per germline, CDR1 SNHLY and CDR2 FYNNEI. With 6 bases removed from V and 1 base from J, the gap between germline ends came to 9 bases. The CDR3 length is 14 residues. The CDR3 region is CASRTPGNTGELFF. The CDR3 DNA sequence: TGTGCCAGCAGAACTCCGGGGAACACCGGGGAGCTGTTTTTT.

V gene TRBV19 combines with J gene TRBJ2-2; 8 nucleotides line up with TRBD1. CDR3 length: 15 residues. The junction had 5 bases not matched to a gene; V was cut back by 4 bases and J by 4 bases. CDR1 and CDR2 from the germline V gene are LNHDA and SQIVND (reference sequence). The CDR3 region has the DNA TGTGCCAGTAGTACCCAGGGGGCTGGCACCGGGGAGCTGTTTTTT. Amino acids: CASSTQGAGTGELFF.

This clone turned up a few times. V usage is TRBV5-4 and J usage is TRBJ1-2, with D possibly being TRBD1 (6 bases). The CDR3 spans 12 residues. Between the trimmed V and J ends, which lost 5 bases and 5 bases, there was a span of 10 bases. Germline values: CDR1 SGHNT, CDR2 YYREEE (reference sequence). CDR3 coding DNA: TGTGCCAGCAGGGACAGCCAGTATGGCTACACCTTC. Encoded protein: CASRDSQYGYTF.

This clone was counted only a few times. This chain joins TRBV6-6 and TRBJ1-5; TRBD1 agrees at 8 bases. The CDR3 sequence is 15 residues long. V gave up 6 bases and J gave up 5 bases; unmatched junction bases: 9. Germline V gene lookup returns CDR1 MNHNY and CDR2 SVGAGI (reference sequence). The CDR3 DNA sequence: TGTGCCAGCAGCCAGAAGACAGGGGTCTATCAGCCCCAGCATTTT. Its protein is CASSQKTGVYQPQHF.

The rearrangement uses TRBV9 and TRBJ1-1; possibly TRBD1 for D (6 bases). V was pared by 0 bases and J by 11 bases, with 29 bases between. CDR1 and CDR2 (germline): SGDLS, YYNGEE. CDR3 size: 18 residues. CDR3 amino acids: CASSVGGFGGKAQVEAFF. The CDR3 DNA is TGTGCCAGCAGCGTAGGGGGATTTGGGGGCAAGGCCCAAGTGGAGGCTTTCTTT.

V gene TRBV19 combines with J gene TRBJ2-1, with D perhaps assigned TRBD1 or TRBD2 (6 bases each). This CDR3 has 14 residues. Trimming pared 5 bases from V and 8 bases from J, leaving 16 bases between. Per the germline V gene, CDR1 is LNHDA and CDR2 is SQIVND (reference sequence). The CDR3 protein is CASSVGGGGHEQFF. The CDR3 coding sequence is TGTGCCAGTAGTGTAGGGGGAGGAGGGCATGAGCAGTTCTTC. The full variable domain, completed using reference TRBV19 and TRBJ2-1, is DGGITQSPKYLFRKEGQNVTLSCEQNLNHDAMYWYRQDPGQGLRLIYYSQIVNDFQKGDIAEGYSVSREKKESFPLTVTSAQKNPTAFYLCASSVGGGGHEQFFGPGTRLTVL.

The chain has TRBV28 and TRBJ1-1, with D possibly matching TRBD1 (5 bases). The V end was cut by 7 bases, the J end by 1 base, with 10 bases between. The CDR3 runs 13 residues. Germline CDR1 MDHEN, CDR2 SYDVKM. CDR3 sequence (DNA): TGTGCCAGCATCCAGGGCCCGAACACTGAAGCTTTCTTT. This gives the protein CASIQGPNTEAFF.

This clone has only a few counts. DNA for the CDR3: TGCGCCAGCAGCTTTTCTTACGGATCCACAGATACGCAGTATTTT. It yields the protein CASSFSYGSTDTQYF. The rearrangement joins TRBV5-1 to TRBJ2-3; unclear D gene. Germline V gene lookup returns CDR1 SGHRS and CDR2 YFSETQ. V shed 2 bases and J shed 2 bases, with 12 bases lying between them. The CDR3 covers 15 residues.

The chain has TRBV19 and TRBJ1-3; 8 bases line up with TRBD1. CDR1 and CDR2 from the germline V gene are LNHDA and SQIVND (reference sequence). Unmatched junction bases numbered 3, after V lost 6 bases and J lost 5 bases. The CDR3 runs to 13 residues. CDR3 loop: CASSPGGRNTIYF. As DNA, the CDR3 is TGTGCCAGTAGCCCAGGGGGCCGAAACACCATATATTTT. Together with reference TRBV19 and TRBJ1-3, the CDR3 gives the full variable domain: DGGITQSPKYLFRKEGQNVTLSCEQNLNHDAMYWYRQDPGQGLRLIYYSQIVNDFQKGDIAEGYSVSREKKESFPLTVTSAQKNPTAFYLCASSPGGRNTIYFGEGSWLTVV.